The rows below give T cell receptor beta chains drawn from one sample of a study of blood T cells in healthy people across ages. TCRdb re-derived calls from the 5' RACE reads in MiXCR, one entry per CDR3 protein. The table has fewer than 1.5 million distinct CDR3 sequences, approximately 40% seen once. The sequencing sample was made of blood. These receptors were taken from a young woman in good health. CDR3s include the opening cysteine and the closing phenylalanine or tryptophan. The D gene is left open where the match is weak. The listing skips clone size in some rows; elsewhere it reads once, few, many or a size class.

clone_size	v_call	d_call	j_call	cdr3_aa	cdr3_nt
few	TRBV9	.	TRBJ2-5	CASTTDDVQETQYF	TGTGCCAGCACCACGGATGACGTTCAAGAGACCCAGTACTTC
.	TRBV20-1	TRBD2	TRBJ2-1	CSAEGRASHNEQFF	TGCAGTGCGGAAGGGAGGGCGTCCCACAATGAGCAGTTCTTC
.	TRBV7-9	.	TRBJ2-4	CASSGYQTLAKNIQYF	TGTGCCAGCAGCGGATACCAAACTCTAGCCAAAAACATTCAGTACTTC
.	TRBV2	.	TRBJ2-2	CASSIFNKNTGELFF	TGTGCCAGCAGCATCTTCAACAAGAACACCGGGGAGCTGTTTTTT
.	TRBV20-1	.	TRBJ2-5	CSASRAVQETQYF	TGCAGTGCTAGTAGGGCGGTCCAAGAGACCCAGTACTTC
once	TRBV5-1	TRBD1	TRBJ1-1	CAGSLTGGSLEAFF	TGCGCCGGCAGCTTGACAGGGGGCTCCCTTGAAGCTTTCTTT
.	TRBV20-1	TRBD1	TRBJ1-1	CSASPVETGGLDTEAFF	TGCAGTGCTAGTCCCGTCGAGACAGGGGGCCTCGACACTGAAGCTTTCTTT
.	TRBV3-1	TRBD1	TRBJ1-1	CASSQVFRGRKMNTEAFF	TGTGCCAGCAGCCAAGTCTTCAGGGGGCGGAAGATGAACACTGAAGCTTTCTTT
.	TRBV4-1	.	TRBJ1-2	CASSQDTGRGYTF	TGCGCCAGCAGCCAAGATACAGGAAGAGGCTACACCTTC
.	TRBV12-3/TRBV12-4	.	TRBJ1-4	CASSLRGGDEKLFF	TGTGCCAGCAGTTTAAGGGGAGGGGATGAAAAACTGTTTTTT
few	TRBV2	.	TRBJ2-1	CASSGAWGDEQFF	TGTGCCAGCAGCGGGGCCTGGGGAGACGAGCAGTTCTTC
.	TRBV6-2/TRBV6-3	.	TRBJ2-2	CASSFLAMTGELFF	TGTGCCAGCAGTTTCCTAGCGATGACCGGGGAGCTGTTTTTT
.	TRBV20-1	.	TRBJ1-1	CSARGGSLNTEAFF	TGCAGTGCTAGAGGCGGCAGTTTGAACACTGAAGCTTTCTTT
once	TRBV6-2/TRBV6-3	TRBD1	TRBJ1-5	CASSYPGQSSNQPQHF	TGTGCCAGCAGTTACCCGGGACAGAGTAGCAATCAGCCCCAGCATTTT
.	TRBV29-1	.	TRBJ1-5	CSVRQGSSNQPQHF	TGCAGCGTTCGGCAGGGTAGTAGCAATCAGCCCCAGCATTTT
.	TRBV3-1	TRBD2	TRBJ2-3	CASTSGGVGTDTQYF	TGTGCCAGCACTAGCGGGGGGGTTGGCACAGATACGCAGTATTTT